This T cell receptor (beta chain) was captured by sequencing in a study of blood T cell repertoires in COVID-19. At the level of the study: Sample material is recorded as cDNA or gDNA derived from T cells, B-cell-depleted T cells, or PBMCs.

Sequencing used immunoSEQ multiplex PCR; TCRdb keeps in-frame clones, though not all of them. Of around 140,000 clones in the sample, approximately 85% are singletons; the top ten hold roughly 3.5%. Across about two dozen US areas, participants ranged in age from roughly 18 to 95 years. Cohort assignment relied on participant-reported clinical history. The CDR3 length is 17 residues. The germline V gene has CDR1 SGHTS and CDR2 YDEGEE. After removal of 4 bases from V and 1 base from J, the junction contained 13 bases not matched to a gene. What was sequenced was PBMCs or T cells enriched from blood (not recorded which). This receptor was identified in a woman in her forties or fifties with acute COVID-19. The chain links TRBV5-8 to TRBJ2-7; 8 bases are shared with TRBD1. The CDR3 reads CASSTLRRTGTSYEQYF. The CDR3 DNA is TGTGCCAGCAGCACCCTTCGTCGGACAGGGACTTCCTACGAGCAGTACTTC.